Below are 32 T cell receptor beta chains sequenced from a single sample in a study of blood T cell repertoires in COVID-19 (dated by TCRdb to 2020 to 2021). The library came from the immunoSEQ multiplex PCR assay. The table was pulled from immuneACCESS by TCRdb, which kept in-frame rearrangements only. Such tables lose some clones; where checked, under half of the loss comes from unresolved V genes, and the rest has no known cause. This sample comprises about 200,000 clones, roughly 90% of them detected only once. Jointly, the top ten make up about 1.7% of the sample. The sequencing input was peripheral blood. All receptors come from a man aged 18 to 30 with active or convalescent COVID-19.

This rearrangement joins TRBV5-1 to TRBJ1-2, with 10 bases fitting TRBD1. There are 14 residues in the CDR3. The V gene end was trimmed by 4 bases and the J gene end by 3 bases; junction bases not matched to a gene: 3. The germline gives CDR1 SGHRS, CDR2 YFSETQ. CDR3 DNA sequence: TGCGCCAGCAGCCACGGACAGGGGGACTATGGCTACACCTTC. Its protein is CASSHGQGDYGYTF.

The count of this clone is one. This chain uses TRBV5-1 with TRBJ2-5, with D possibly TRBD2 on 6 matching bases. This CDR3 contains 14 residues. CDR1 is SGHRS and CDR2 is YFSETQ in the germline V gene. Trimming removed 4 bases at V and 1 base at J, with 11 bases between. The chain's CDR3 is CASSQPGGQETQYF. DNA of the CDR3: TGCGCCAGCAGCCAACCCGGGGGCCAAGAGACCCAGTACTTC. The complete variable domain, with remaining parts taken from reference TRBV5-1 and TRBJ2-5, reads KAGVTQTPRYLIKTRGQQVTLSCSPISGHRSVSWYQQTPGQGLQFLFEYFSETQRNKGNFPGRFSGRQFSNSRSEMNVSTLELGDSALYLCASSQPGGQETQYFGPGTRLLVL.

The rearrangement joins TRBV4-1 to TRBJ2-1; the match to TRBD2 covers 7 bases. V dropped 4 bases and J dropped 10; count of bases not matched to a gene: 22. The CDR3 has 18 residues. Germline values: CDR1 MGHRA, CDR2 YSYEKL. The CDR3 reads CASSRRASTASGHIEQFF. CDR3 nucleotide sequence: TGCGCCAGCAGCCGCCGAGCTAGTACGGCTAGCGGCCATATAGAGCAGTTCTTC.

The V and J genes are TRBV4-1 and TRBJ1-2; 10 bases match TRBD1. The CDR3 totals 17 residues. The V gene's germline CDR1 is MGHRA and CDR2 YSYEKL. The ends lost 1 base at V and 2 bases at J; junction bases unmatched: 7. The CDR3: CASSQGAGTGDNYGYTF. The CDR3 DNA follows: TGCGCCAGCAGCCAAGGTGCCGGGACAGGGGACAACTATGGCTACACCTTC.

This chain connects TRBV5-4 to TRBJ2-7; 9 nucleotides align to TRBD1. Germline values: CDR1 SGHNT, CDR2 YYREEE (reference sequence). The CDR3 is 14 residues long. The V gene end was trimmed by 1 base and the J gene end by 7 bases; junction bases not matched to a gene: 6. The CDR3 is CASSLRQGGLEQYF. The CDR3 region has the DNA TGTGCCAGCAGCTTGCGACAGGGGGGCTTAGAGCAGTACTTC.

As regards this clone: The sample has other DNA sequences that encode this CDR3 too. The chain recombines TRBV12-3 or TRBV12-4 with TRBJ1-6; D call uncertain. The V and J ends lost 3 bases and 7 bases respectively, with 7 bases between them. The length of the CDR3 is 13 residues. Written as DNA, the CDR3 is TGTGCCAGCAGTTTGGGAGGAAATTCACCCCTCCACTTT. Its translation: CASSLGGNSPLHF.

V gene TRBV3-1 (or the pseudogene TRBV3-2) combines with J gene TRBJ1-4; 7 bases are a match to TRBD1. This CDR3 region has 14 residues. V gave up 4 bases and J gave up 4 bases; unmatched junction bases: 3. Germline assignment: CDR1 LGHDT and CDR2 YNNKEL (reference sequence). CDR3 loop: CASSLQGINEKLFF. For the CDR3, the DNA is TGTGCCAGCAGCCTACAGGGGATTAATGAAAAACTGTTTTTT.

The J gene is TRBJ1-2, the V gene TRBV5-8; D is uncertain. This CDR3 contains 14 residues. Germline lookup yields CDR1 SGHTS and CDR2 YDEGEE. Trimming cost V 1 base and J 8 bases, with 15 bases left between them. This CDR3 reads CASSLSWRHLGYTF. CDR3 DNA: TGTGCCAGCAGCTTGTCCTGGAGGCATTTAGGCTACACCTTC.

This clone was recorded a few times. The V and J genes are TRBV19 and TRBJ1-5, with D unclear. The germline V and J ends were trimmed by 3 bases and 3 bases, with 3 bases remaining between them. The CDR3 runs to 12 residues. CDR1 and CDR2 from the germline V gene are LNHDA and SQIVND (reference sequence). The CDR3 sequence: CASSINNQPQHF. CDR3 in DNA: TGTGCCAGTAGTATTAACAATCAGCCCCAGCATTTT.

The V call is TRBV7-3, the J call TRBJ1-1, with D possibly being TRBD1 (5 bases). V shed 4 bases and J shed 4 bases, with 10 bases lying between them. This CDR3 is built from 13 residues. From germline, CDR1 is SGHTA and CDR2 FQGTGA. The CDR3, as DNA: TGTGCCAGCAGCTCAGACGGGGGCACTGAAGCTTTCTTT. Amino acid sequence: CASSSDGGTEAFF.

The genes are TRBV18 and TRBJ2-5; 8 positions match TRBD1. J lost 1 base, V lost 6 bases, and 4 bases had no gene match. The CDR3 extends over 14 amino acids. The germline V gene has CDR1 KGHSH and CDR2 LQKENI. The CDR3 region has the DNA TGTGCCAGCTCCTTAGGACAGGGCCAAGAGACCCAGTACTTC. Its protein product is CASSLGQGQETQYF.

The chain carries TRBV18 and TRBJ1-1; the D gene is possibly TRBD1 (5 bases). The CDR3 is made up of 16 amino acids. The germline CDR1 and CDR2 sequences are KGHSH and LQKENI. Trimming pared 4 bases from V and 0 bases from J, leaving 15 bases between. The CDR3 region has the DNA TGTGCCAGCTCACTCGGACAAAGTGGGGTGAACACTGAAGCTTTCTTT. Protein sequence: CASSLGQSGVNTEAFF.

J is TRBJ2-7 and V is TRBV9, with 8 bases matching TRBD1. The CDR3 runs 14 residues. The ends lost 4 bases at V and 6 bases at J; junction bases unmatched: 9. Germline CDR1 SGDLS, CDR2 YYNGEE. CDR3 DNA sequence: TGTGCCAGCAGCTCACAAGGACAGGGTAGCGAGCAGTACTTC. Protein sequence: CASSSQGQGSEQYF.

The chain combines TRBV25-1 with TRBJ2-5; 10 bases agree with TRBD1. V was clipped by 3 bases and J by 5 bases; unmatched bases: 9. The CDR3 has 16 residues. Germline lookup yields CDR1 MGHDK and CDR2 SYGVNS. CDR3 bases: TGTGCCAGCAGTGAGCGTAGGACAGGGGGATTTGAGACCCAGTACTTC. Amino acids: CASSERRTGGFETQYF.

The gene calls are TRBV5-1 and TRBJ2-2; 12 bases fit TRBD2. This CDR3 contains 18 residues. Germline V gene sequence: CDR1 SGHRS, CDR2 YFSETQ. After removal of 0 bases from V and 5 bases from J, the junction contained 8 bases not matched to a gene. CDR3 amino acids: CASSLEPSGGAATGELFF. The CDR3 DNA is TGCGCCAGCAGCTTGGAGCCTAGCGGGGGGGCCGCGACCGGGGAGCTGTTTTTT.

The chain joins TRBV7-8 to TRBJ1-3, with TRBD1 matching over 7 bases. Trimming at V came to 2 bases and at J to 4 bases, leaving 11 bases not matched to a gene. In germline, CDR1 is SGHVS, CDR2 FQNEAQ. This CDR3 has 17 amino acids. CDR3 sequence: CASSLYMTGISGNTIYF. The CDR3 DNA sequence: TGTGCCAGCAGCTTATATATGACAGGGATCTCCGGAAACACCATATATTTT. Supplemented by reference TRBV7-8 and TRBJ1-3, the full variable domain reads GAGVSQSPRYKVAKRGQDVALRCDPISGHVSLFWYQQALGQGPEFLTYFQNEAQLDKSGLPSDRFFAERPEGSVSTLKIQRTQQEDSAVYLCASSLYMTGISGNTIYFGEGSWLTVV.

V is TRBV14 and J is TRBJ2-7, with TRBD1 matching over 8 bases. The CDR3 is made up of 16 amino acids. Trimming cost V 0 bases and J 3 bases; bases outside gene matches: 7. CDR1 and CDR2 (germline): SGHDN, FVKESK. The CDR3, as DNA: TGTGCCAGCAGCCAAGATCAAGGGACAGGCTTCTACGAGCAGTACTTC. It yields the protein CASSQDQGTGFYEQYF.

This chain uses TRBV19 with TRBJ1-5; D gene ambiguous. V was shortened by 6 bases and J by 0 bases, with 12 bases between the two germline ends. The CDR3 consists of 15 residues. Germline CDR1 LNHDA, CDR2 SQIVND (reference sequence). The CDR3 sequence is CASSNRRSSNQPQHF. The CDR3 nucleotides read TGTGCCAGTAGCAACCGACGGAGTAGCAATCAGCCCCAGCATTTT.

This chain connects TRBV9 to TRBJ2-5, with TRBD2 identical over 16 bases. Per germline, CDR1 SGDLS and CDR2 YYNGEE. Trimming at V came to 3 bases and at J to 6 bases, leaving 5 bases not matched to a gene. This CDR3 contains 16 residues. The CDR3 reads CASSAGTSGGAKTQYF. As DNA, the CDR3 is TGTGCCAGCAGCGCTGGGACTAGCGGGGGGGCAAAGACCCAGTACTTC.

The CDR3: CASSLLRVSYNSPLHF. Written as DNA, the CDR3 is TGTGCCAGCAGCTTATTACGGGTGTCCTATAATTCACCCCTCCACTTT. V is TRBV7-8 and J is TRBJ1-6; the D is unclear. The CDR3 length is 16 residues. Per the germline V gene, CDR1 is SGHVS and CDR2 is FQNEAQ. Trimming took 2 bases from V and 1 from J, leaving 9 bases between them.

CDR3 DNA sequence: TGCAGCGGCGCCGGGACTAGGGGTGACGAGCAGTACTTC. Translating gives CSGAGTRGDEQYF. The V gene is TRBV29-1, the J gene TRBJ2-7; 8 nucleotides line up with TRBD2. Germline V gene lookup returns CDR1 SQVTM and CDR2 ANQGSEA. The CDR3 runs to 13 residues. J lost 5 bases, V lost 7 bases, and 10 bases had no gene match.

V usage is TRBV11-2 and J usage is TRBJ1-6, with D possibly being TRBD1 (5 bases). Trimming pared 0 bases from V and 0 bases from J, leaving 18 bases between. The length of the CDR3 is 20 residues. CDR1 is SGHAT and CDR2 is FQNNGV in the germline V gene. The CDR3 here is CASSLDPLLRASSYNSPLHF. The CDR3 DNA follows: TGTGCCAGCAGCTTAGACCCCTTACTCAGGGCTAGCTCCTATAATTCACCCCTCCACTTT.

This clone was seen only once. The chain joins TRBV9 to TRBJ2-7, with D possibly being TRBD2 (5 bases). The length of the CDR3 is 15 residues. Germline-derived CDR1 and CDR2 are SGDLS and YYNGEE. Trimming removed 4 bases at V and 4 bases at J, with 18 bases between. CDR3 in amino acids: CASSPQEAGQYEQYF. The CDR3 DNA reads as TGTGCCAGCAGCCCCCAGGAGGCGGGCCAATACGAGCAGTACTTC.

The V call is TRBV24-1, the J call TRBJ1-5; D ambiguous. Germline V gene data show CDR1 as KGHDR and CDR2 as SFDVKD. The CDR3 has 11 amino acids. Trimming took 6 bases from V and 6 from J, leaving 5 bases between them. CDR3 protein: CATSLSQPQHF. The CDR3 DNA follows: TGTGCCACCAGTCTCAGTCAGCCCCAGCATTTT.

CDR3 residues: CASSFGTGTYEQYF. The DNA for the CDR3 is TGTGCCAGCAGTTTTGGGACAGGGACCTACGAGCAGTACTTC. V is TRBV27 and J is TRBJ2-7, with 9 bases fitting TRBD1. V trimming: 3 bases; J trimming: 2 bases; junction bases outside the gene matches: 2. This CDR3 spans 14 amino acids. Germline CDR1 is MNHEY and CDR2 is SMNVEV (reference sequence).

This chain connects TRBV4-2 to TRBJ2-1; 8 bases are a match to TRBD2. Germline CDR1 reads LGHNA; CDR2 reads YNFKEQ. The CDR3 covers 14 residues. After removal of 4 bases from V and 6 bases from J, the junction contained 5 bases not matched to a gene. The DNA of the CDR3 is TGTGCCAGCAGCCCAGGGACTAGGAGCAATGAGCAGTTCTTC. Translated, it gives CASSPGTRSNEQFF.

This chain links TRBV7-2 with TRBJ2-1; 9 bases map to TRBD2. Germline CDR1 is SGHTA and CDR2 is FQGNSA. The CDR3 is 17 residues long. Trimming removed 5 bases from V and 4 bases from J; junction bases left unmatched: 12. The CDR3 is CASSALLGLAGYNEQFF. The DNA for the CDR3 is TGTGCCAGCAGCGCATTACTTGGGCTAGCGGGATACAATGAGCAGTTCTTC.

This CDR3 is CASSLGGGSGNTIYF. The CDR3 DNA sequence: TGTGCCAGCAGTTTGGGGGGAGGGTCTGGAAACACCATATATTTT. The chain joins TRBV28 to TRBJ1-3; a possible D gene is TRBD1 (5 bases). Germline V gene sequence: CDR1 MDHEN, CDR2 SYDVKM. The CDR3 spans 15 residues. V lost 3 bases and J lost 1, with 10 bases in between.

As for this clone: The same CDR3 is also encoded by other DNA sequences in this sample. The gene calls are TRBV5-1 and TRBJ1-4; D is unclear. Germline V gene data show CDR1 as SGHRS and CDR2 as YFSETQ. The ends were cut back, 4 bases at V and 0 bases at J, with 7 bases in the middle. This CDR3 is 14 amino acids long. The CDR3 DNA sequence: TGCGCCAGCAGCCTCGGAGCAACTAATGAAAAACTGTTTTTT. Translation gives CASSLGATNEKLFF. The whole variable domain, filled in from reference TRBV5-1 and TRBJ1-4, reads KAGVTQTPRYLIKTRGQQVTLSCSPISGHRSVSWYQQTPGQGLQFLFEYFSETQRNKGNFPGRFSGRQFSNSRSEMNVSTLELGDSALYLCASSLGATNEKLFFGSGTQLSVL.

The genes are TRBV5-4 and TRBJ2-2, with a weak D call TRBD1 (6 bases). With 6 bases removed from V and 4 bases from J, the gap between germline ends came to 16 bases. CDR1 is SGHNT, CDR2 YYREEE, per germline (reference sequence). The CDR3 totals 15 residues. CDR3 sequence (DNA): TGTGCCAGCACCCGAGAGGGGGAATTCACCGGGGAGCTGTTTTTT. Amino acid sequence: CASTREGEFTGELFF.

This chain connects TRBV11-3 to TRBJ2-1; D uncertain. The ends were cut back, 1 base at V and 7 bases at J, with 11 bases in the middle. The CDR3 spans 14 residues. The germline CDR1 and CDR2 sequences are SGHNT and YENEEA. CDR3 loop: CASSLGSTRNEQFF. CDR3 coding DNA: TGTGCCAGCAGCTTAGGGTCAACGAGGAATGAGCAGTTCTTC.

Points on this clone: Other DNA sequences from this sample encode an identical CDR3 as well. The genes are TRBV30 and TRBJ1-1, with 7 bases lining up with TRBD1. This CDR3 has 12 amino acids. V shed 5 bases, J shed 0 bases, and the junction held 0 bases outside the gene matches. Germline assignment: CDR1 GTSNPN and CDR2 SVGIG (reference sequence). The CDR3 spells CAWGQVNTEAFF. Here the CDR3 DNA reads TGTGCCTGGGGACAGGTGAACACTGAAGCTTTCTTT.